One and the same sample provided the 21 T cell receptor beta chains below, sequenced in a study of blood T cell repertoires in COVID-19. Some clones are missing from TCRdb's copy, which holds only in-frame ones; the method was immunoSEQ multiplex PCR. The sample holds over 450,000 clones, around nine tenths seen once. Input material: peripheral blood. All receptors come from a woman between 45 and 60 years old with COVID-19, enrolled during active disease.

This clone appeared a single time. This chain joins TRBV13 and TRBJ1-5; 12 positions match TRBD1. Germline V lookup: CDR1 PRHDT, CDR2 FYEKMQ (reference sequence). The CDR3 contains 17 residues. J was trimmed by 0 bases and V by 5 bases; bases with no gene match: 5. The CDR3 loop reads CASSQGTGGNSNQPQHF. The CDR3 DNA reads TGTGCCAGCAGCCAAGGGACAGGGGGCAATAGCAATCAGCCCCAGCATTTT.

The chain links TRBV10-2 to TRBJ2-2; D is unclear. V lost 0 bases and J 7 bases, leaving 9 bases between the germline ends. This CDR3 region has 14 residues. Per the germline V gene, CDR1 is WSHSY and CDR2 is SAAADI. CDR3: CASSESGYNGELFF. CDR3 bases: TGCGCCAGCAGTGAGTCGGGCTACAACGGGGAGCTGTTTTTT.

The chain couples TRBV11-2 to TRBJ2-3; 8 nucleotides match TRBD2. From germline, CDR1 is SGHAT and CDR2 FQNNGV. V lost 5 bases, J lost 1 base, and 11 bases stayed unmatched. This CDR3 is 17 amino acids long. The CDR3 nucleotides read TGTGCCAGCAGCCCTCCGGGGGGGCGGCGGGGCACAGATACGCAGTATTTT. It translates to CASSPPGGRRGTDTQYF.

In this sample, this clone turned up a few times. The chain links TRBV24-1 to TRBJ1-5, with a tentative D call TRBD1 (6 bases). Per the germline V gene, CDR1 is KGHDR and CDR2 is SFDVKD. This CDR3 contains 14 residues. The V end was cut by 5 bases, the J end by 6 bases, with 13 bases between. The CDR3, as DNA: TGTGCCACCAGTGGTAGGGCAGGGGTTCAGCCCCAGCATTTT. Its protein product is CATSGRAGVQPQHF.

The chain combines TRBV6-5 with TRBJ1-1, with D unclear. Germline V lookup: CDR1 MNHEY, CDR2 SVGAGI. CDR3 length equals 14 residues. V was clipped by 6 bases and J by 0 bases, with 11 bases between them. The CDR3 DNA sequence: TGTGCCAGCAGCCCCATCGCTATGAACACTGAAGCTTTCTTT. Amino acids: CASSPIAMNTEAFF.

This chain connects TRBV24-1 to TRBJ1-3, with D unresolved. This CDR3 comprises 19 residues. The germline V gene has CDR1 KGHDR and CDR2 SFDVKD. Trimming cost V 3 bases and J 1 base, with 21 bases left between them. The CDR3 sequence: CATSDRRDPPGSSGNTIYF. The CDR3 nucleotides read TGTGCCACCAGTGATCGACGTGACCCTCCGGGTTCATCTGGAAACACCATATATTTT.

The chain couples TRBV5-1 to TRBJ1-3, with D tentatively TRBD1 (5 bases). Germline V gives CDR1 SGHRS, CDR2 YFSETQ. The CDR3 is made up of 14 amino acids. The V end lost 1 base, the J end lost 4 bases, and 9 bases lay between the germline ends. CDR3 region: CASSLSTGGNTIYF. For the CDR3, the DNA is TGCGCCAGCAGCTTGAGTACAGGCGGAAACACCATATATTTT.

The V gene is TRBV5-1, the J gene TRBJ1-6; no firm D call. V lost 1 base, J lost 5 bases, and 7 bases lay in between. The CDR3 totals 14 residues. Germline CDR1 and CDR2: SGHRS and YFSETQ. In nucleotides, the CDR3 is TGCGCCAGCAGCTTGAGTACGGATAATTCACCCCTCCACTTT. Its protein product is CASSLSTDNSPLHF. The whole variable domain, remainder taken from reference TRBV5-1 and TRBJ1-6, is KAGVTQTPRYLIKTRGQQVTLSCSPISGHRSVSWYQQTPGQGLQFLFEYFSETQRNKGNFPGRFSGRQFSNSRSEMNVSTLELGDSALYLCASSLSTDNSPLHFGNGTRLTVT.

The chain couples TRBV3-1 (or the pseudogene TRBV3-2) to TRBJ2-7; 8 nucleotides line up with TRBD1. The CDR3 spans 16 residues. J lost 4 bases, V lost 0 bases, and 8 bases had no gene match. Germline CDR1 and CDR2: LGHDT and YNNKEL (reference sequence). This CDR3 is CASSQDLGTGPYEQYF. The CDR3 DNA reads as TGTGCCAGCAGCCAAGATCTGGGGACAGGACCGTACGAGCAGTACTTC.

CDR3 protein: CASRWAEGTEAFF. The CDR3 DNA reads as TGCGCCAGTCGGTGGGCAGAGGGCACTGAAGCTTTCTTT. The chain uses TRBV5-1 and TRBJ1-1, with D unclear. The CDR3 runs 13 residues. Between the trimmed V and J ends, which lost 8 bases and 4 bases, there was a span of 15 bases. Germline CDR1 is SGHRS and CDR2 is YFSETQ. Complete variable domain (other parts from reference TRBV5-1 and TRBJ1-1): KAGVTQTPRYLIKTRGQQVTLSCSPISGHRSVSWYQQTPGQGLQFLFEYFSETQRNKGNFPGRFSGRQFSNSRSEMNVSTLELGDSALYLCASRWAEGTEAFFGQGTRLTVV.

The chain is built from TRBV9 and TRBJ2-7; D is unresolved. The ends were cut back, 3 bases at V and 5 bases at J, with 12 bases in the middle. The CDR3 is 13 amino acids. Looked up from germline, CDR1 is SGDLS and CDR2 is YYNGEE. CDR3 amino acids: CASSAEGTDEQYF. In DNA, the CDR3 is TGTGCCAGCAGCGCCGAAGGTACAGACGAGCAGTACTTC. The complete variable domain, with remaining parts taken from reference TRBV9 and TRBJ2-7, reads DSGVTQTPKHLITATGQRVTLRCSPRSGDLSVYWYQQSLDQGLQFLIQYYNGEERAKGNILERFSAQQFPDLHSELNLSSLELGDSALYFCASSAEGTDEQYFGPGTRLTVT.

This clone was counted only a few times. V is TRBV7-9 and J is TRBJ1-1, with D perhaps matching TRBD1 (6 bases). V was shortened by 5 bases and J by 4 bases, with 8 bases between the two germline ends. The CDR3 has 12 residues. Looked up from germline, CDR1 is SEHNR and CDR2 is FQNEAQ (reference sequence). CDR3 residues: CASSRGGTEAFF. CDR3 sequence (DNA): TGTGCCAGCAGCCGAGGGGGCACTGAAGCTTTCTTT. The full variable domain, with the rest looked up from reference TRBV7-9 and TRBJ1-1, is DTGVSQNPRHKITKRGQNVTFRCDPISEHNRLYWYRQTLGQGPEFLTYFQNEAQLEKSRLLSDRFSAERPKGSFSTLEIQRTEQGDSAMYLCASSRGGTEAFFGQGTRLTVV.

The genes are TRBV19 and TRBJ1-1; 7 nucleotides match TRBD1. Germline lookup yields CDR1 LNHDA and CDR2 SQIVND (reference sequence). The length of the CDR3 is 14 residues. With 2 bases clipped from V and 6 bases from J, the junction kept 6 bases outside the gene matches. The CDR3 DNA reads TGTGCCAGTAGTATACGGCAGGGGGTCCCTGAAGCTTTCTTT. Protein sequence: CASSIRQGVPEAFF.

The chain employs TRBV18 and TRBJ2-3; possibly TRBD2 for D (6 bases). The V gene's germline CDR1 is KGHSH and CDR2 LQKENI. CDR3 length: 14 amino acids. Trimming removed 5 bases from V and 6 bases from J, with 15 bases in between. DNA for the CDR3: TGTGCCAGCTCAATGCGGGATTTTCTGGATACGCAGTATTTT. Its translation is CASSMRDFLDTQYF.

The chain links TRBV9 to TRBJ1-2; D may be TRBD1 (5 bases). CDR1 and CDR2 (germline): SGDLS, YYNGEE. This CDR3 is 16 amino acids long. V was shortened by 3 bases and J by 4 bases, with 19 bases between the two germline ends. CDR3 sequence: CASSASGTGGPYGYTF. CDR3 sequence (DNA): TGTGCCAGCAGCGCATCCGGGACGGGAGGCCCCTATGGCTACACCTTC. Complete variable domain (other parts from reference TRBV9 and TRBJ1-2): DSGVTQTPKHLITATGQRVTLRCSPRSGDLSVYWYQQSLDQGLQFLIQYYNGEERAKGNILERFSAQQFPDLHSELNLSSLELGDSALYFCASSASGTGGPYGYTFGSGTRLTVV.

The table lists this clone with a few counts. J is TRBJ1-1 and V is TRBV28; no clear D gene. Between the trimmed V and J ends, which lost 6 bases and 6 bases, there was a span of 23 bases. Per germline, CDR1 MDHEN and CDR2 SYDVKM. The CDR3 totals 16 residues. The CDR3 reads CASRSQFILLVPEAFF. The CDR3 DNA reads TGTGCCAGCAGATCACAGTTTATCCTCCTTGTGCCTGAAGCTTTCTTT. Supplemented by reference TRBV28 and TRBJ1-1, the full variable domain reads DVKVTQSSRYLVKRTGEKVFLECVQDMDHENMFWYRQDPGLGLRLIYFSYDVKMKEKGDIPEGYSVSREKKERFSLILESASTNQTSMYLCASRSQFILLVPEAFFGQGTRLTVV.

The rearrangement uses TRBV5-6 and TRBJ2-1, with D possibly TRBD2 on 5 matching bases. The CDR3 length is 16 residues. CDR1 SGHDT and CDR2 YYEEEE come from the germline V gene. Deletions cut 5 bases from V and 4 bases from J, with 19 bases between. The CDR3 nucleotides read TGTGCCAGCAGATCAGGCCCCACGAGCGGATACAATGAGCAGTTCTTC. Its translation is CASRSGPTSGYNEQFF.

The chain is built from TRBV24-1 and TRBJ1-1, with 8 bases matching TRBD1. With 4 bases clipped from V and 1 base from J, the junction kept 10 bases outside the gene matches. Per the germline V gene, CDR1 is KGHDR and CDR2 is SFDVKD. The CDR3 runs 17 residues. The CDR3 here is CATSDSRRTGPNTEAFF. The CDR3 bases are TGTGCCACCAGTGACTCCCGCCGGACAGGGCCGAACACTGAAGCTTTCTTT.

The gene calls are TRBV30 and TRBJ2-3, with 8 bases matching TRBD1. Germline V gives CDR1 GTSNPN, CDR2 SVGIG (reference sequence). V dropped 0 bases and J dropped 4; count of bases not matched to a gene: 15. This CDR3 region has 18 residues. CDR3 nucleotide sequence: TGTGCCTGGAGTGTGTACTCCAGGGGACAGGAACGAGCAGATACGCAGTATTTT. The encoded protein is CAWSVYSRGQERADTQYF.

The chain has TRBV27 and TRBJ2-7; 8 nucleotides align to TRBD1. J was trimmed by 6 bases and V by 9 bases; bases with no gene match: 16. Germline V lookup: CDR1 MNHEY, CDR2 SMNVEV (reference sequence). The CDR3 runs 15 residues. The CDR3 protein is CASRMDRVLGGEQYF. CDR3 in DNA: TGTGCCAGTCGTATGGACAGGGTGTTGGGTGGCGAGCAGTACTTC.

V and J are TRBV5-1 and TRBJ1-1, with 8 nucleotides matching TRBD1. The CDR3 extends over 15 amino acids. Germline V lookup: CDR1 SGHRS, CDR2 YFSETQ. After removal of 4 bases from V and 6 bases from J, the junction contained 11 bases not matched to a gene. In DNA form, the CDR3 reads TGCGCCAGCAGCCTAAGGACAGGGCAGGGCTCTGAAGCTTTCTTT. Translation gives CASSLRTGQGSEAFF.